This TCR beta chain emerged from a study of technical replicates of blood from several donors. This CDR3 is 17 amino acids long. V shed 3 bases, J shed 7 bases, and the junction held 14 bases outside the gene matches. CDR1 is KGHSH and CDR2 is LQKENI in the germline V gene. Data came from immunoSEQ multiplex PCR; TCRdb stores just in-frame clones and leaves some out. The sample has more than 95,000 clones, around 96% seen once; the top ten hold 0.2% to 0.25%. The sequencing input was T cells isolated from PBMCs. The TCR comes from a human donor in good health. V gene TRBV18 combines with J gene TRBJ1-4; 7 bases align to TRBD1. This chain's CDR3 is CASSPQTTGAAGEKLFF. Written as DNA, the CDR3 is TGTGCCAGCTCACCCCAAACTACAGGGGCGGCAGGTGAAAAACTGTTTTTT.